This TCR beta chain was captured in a study of blood T cells in healthy people across ages. Regarding the study as a whole: In the absence of known donor CMV status, changes in expanded clonotypes were possibly confounded. The recorded TCR beta diversity per million T cells decreased in a roughly linear manner with age.

About this clonotype: As yet, its antigen is unknown.

Healthy Caucasian individuals from Russia aged about 6 to 100 served as donors. Each sample used at least 6 million PBMCs. The second PCR ran roughly 6 to 12 cycles with a sample-barcoded 5' primer and J-beta primers. TCRdb redid the calling of the 5' RACE reads with MiXCR, one entry per CDR3 protein. Here the sample spans 1.5 million to 2 million distinct CDR3 sequences, approximately 50% being singletons. The sequenced sample was blood. The source of this sequence is a middle-aged woman in good health.

CDR3 residues: CASSLAAVNDIQYF. The CDR3 DNA reads as TGTGCCAGCAGCTTAGCCGCCGTGAACGACATTCAGTACTTC. The V gene is TRBV7-8, the J gene TRBJ2-4; D ambiguous. The CDR3 is 14 amino acids. The germline gives CDR1 SGHVS, CDR2 FQNEAQ. Deletions cut 0 bases from V and 8 bases from J, with 11 bases between.